These 20 T cell receptor beta chains share one sample of origin, sequenced in a study of T cells in Graves' hyperthyroidism and ophthalmopathy. TCR beta CDR3 sequences were amplified from RNA transcripts. Initially, a first-round RT-PCR of the TCR CDR3 employed the HTBI primer set. TCRdb reprocessed the multiplex PCR reads via MiXCR and lists one record per CDR3 protein. Of around 380,000 distinct CDR3 sequences listed, less than 15% are singletons. Sequencing was carried out using blood. The source is a young man with Graves' hyperthyroidism that later progressed to Graves' ophthalmopathy.

The chain has TRBV14 and TRBJ2-6; possibly TRBD1 for D (5 bases). The V gene's germline CDR1 is SGHDN and CDR2 FVKESK. Trimming removed 4 bases at V and 3 bases at J, with 10 bases between. The CDR3 runs to 15 residues. CDR3 sequence (DNA): TGTGCCAGCAGCCCTCAGGGATTTGGGGCCAACGTCCTGACTTTC. Protein: CASSPQGFGANVLTF. The variable domain in full, completed from reference TRBV14 and TRBJ2-6, reads EAGVTQFPSHSVIEKGQTVTLRCDPISGHDNLYWYRRVMGKEIKFLLHFVKESKQDESGMPNNRFLAERTGGTYSTLKVQPAELEDSGVYFCASSPQGFGANVLTFGAGSRLTVL.

This clonotype has at least ten counts. This chain joins TRBV28 and TRBJ2-3; 7 bases match TRBD1. There are 14 residues in the CDR3. The J segment lost 3 bases and the V segment lost 8 bases, leaving 8 bases of the junction unmatched. CDR1 is MDHEN and CDR2 is SYDVKM in the germline V gene. CDR3 in amino acids: CASSPPGGTDTQYF. The CDR3 DNA follows: TGTGCCAGCTCACCACCAGGGGGAACAGATACGCAGTATTTT.

The V gene is TRBV9, the J gene TRBJ2-7; 7 bases line up with TRBD1. Germline CDR1 and CDR2: SGDLS and YYNGEE. The CDR3 contains 14 residues. V trimming: 2 bases; J trimming: 5 bases; junction bases outside the gene matches: 7. CDR3: CASSVTTGFHEQYF. The CDR3 DNA reads as TGTGCCAGCAGCGTGACGACAGGGTTCCACGAGCAGTACTTC.

This clonotype showed up many times. CDR3 loop: CASAYEGGGTEAFF. The CDR3 DNA sequence: TGTGCCAGCGCCTACGAAGGGGGGGGCACTGAAGCTTTCTTT. The chain employs TRBV11-3 and TRBJ1-1; possible D gene TRBD1, 6 bases. V was trimmed by 8 bases and J by 4 bases, leaving 17 bases between them. CDR1 and CDR2 (germline): SGHNT, YENEEA. The CDR3 runs to 14 residues.

This clonotype was observed many times. The V gene is TRBV7-6, the J gene TRBJ2-1, with 7 bases aligning to TRBD1. The CDR3 spans 16 residues. Germline values: CDR1 SGHVS, CDR2 FNYEAQ. With 3 bases clipped from V and 4 bases from J, the junction kept 9 bases outside the gene matches. The chain's CDR3 is CASSFLTGDGYNEQFF. CDR3 nucleotides: TGTGCCAGCAGCTTCCTTACAGGGGATGGTTACAATGAGCAGTTCTTC.

There are many counts of this clonotype. V is TRBV3-1 and J is TRBJ2-7; the match to TRBD1 covers 7 bases. Germline V gene lookup returns CDR1 LGHDT and CDR2 YNNKEL (reference sequence). Germline trimming cut 0 bases from V and 0 bases from J; bases unmatched to any gene: 8. The CDR3 contains 17 residues. CDR3 residues: CASSQEGRGRISYEQYF. The CDR3 bases are TGTGCCAGCAGCCAAGAAGGTAGGGGGCGAATCTCCTACGAGCAGTACTTC.

This clonotype was observed once. The chain combines TRBV27 with TRBJ1-6; TRBD1 matches at 9 bases. With V trimmed by 4 bases and J by 6 bases, 13 bases remained unmatched. CDR1 and CDR2 from the germline V gene are MNHEY and SMNVEV (reference sequence). The CDR3 has 18 residues. The CDR3 DNA reads TGTGCCAGCAGTTCACGGACCGGGACAGGGACCTTTAATTCACCCCTCCACTTT. Its protein product is CASSSRTGTGTFNSPLHF.

The chain uses TRBV9 and TRBJ1-6, with D perhaps TRBD1 (5 bases). Trimming pared 0 bases from V and 7 bases from J, leaving 8 bases between. CDR3 length: 14 residues. Germline CDR1 is SGDLS and CDR2 is YYNGEE. CDR3 amino acids: CASSVAGTNSPLHF. The CDR3 DNA sequence: TGTGCCAGCAGCGTAGCAGGGACGAATTCACCCCTCCACTTT.

The CDR3 nucleotides are TGTGCCAGCAGCCCAGGGACCCCTCTAAGCGGGGAGCTGTTTTTT. Translating gives CASSPGTPLSGELFF. V usage is TRBV11-3 and J usage is TRBJ2-2; D possibly uses TRBD1 or TRBD2 (5 bases each). Germline V gene data show CDR1 as SGHNT and CDR2 as YENEEA. The CDR3 is 15 residues long. V lost 5 bases to trimming and J lost 7 bases, with 17 bases between them.

In DNA form, the CDR3 reads TGCAGCGTTGAAGATTACGACAGGGAGGTAGGCGAGCAGTACTTC. Its translation: CSVEDYDREVGEQYF. The chain has TRBV29-1 and TRBJ2-7; tentative D call: TRBD1 (7 bases). The CDR3 extends over 15 amino acids. Trimming stripped 0 bases from V and 6 bases from J, with 18 bases between. Germline CDR1 SQVTM, CDR2 ANQGSEA.

V and J are TRBV6-2 or TRBV6-3 and TRBJ1-1, with TRBD1 identical over 8 bases. The ends lost 6 bases at V and 2 bases at J; junction bases unmatched: 11. Germline assignment: CDR1 MNHEY and CDR2 SVGEGT. The CDR3 has 16 amino acids. The CDR3 loop reads CASSAWTGTPNTEAFF. Here the CDR3 DNA reads TGTGCCAGCAGCGCCTGGACAGGGACACCAAACACTGAAGCTTTCTTT.

This clonotype was seen only a few times. This chain's CDR3 is CASGRQPGQPQHF. The CDR3 DNA reads TGTGCCAGCGGCAGACAGCCCGGCCAGCCCCAGCATTTT. This rearrangement joins TRBV5-4 to TRBJ1-5, with D possibly being TRBD1 (5 bases). This CDR3 is 13 amino acids long. Germline CDR1 and CDR2: SGHNT and YYREEE (reference sequence). Trimming shortened V by 7 bases and J by 7 bases, and 15 bases separated the two germline ends.

Ten or more counts support this clonotype. V and J are TRBV11-2 and TRBJ2-5; 8 bases agree with TRBD2. Looked up from germline, CDR1 is SGHAT and CDR2 is FQNNGV. V was clipped by 1 base and J by 2 bases; unmatched bases: 6. This CDR3 contains 16 residues. The CDR3 protein is CASSLGLRGAQETQYF. CDR3 sequence (DNA): TGTGCCAGCAGCTTAGGTTTGCGGGGGGCACAAGAGACCCAGTACTTC.

This clonotype was counted many times. CDR3 DNA sequence: TGTGCCAGCAGTTACGACAGTTATCAGCCCCAGCATTTT. Amino acid sequence: CASSYDSYQPQHF. The genes are TRBV6-6 and TRBJ1-5; a possible D gene is TRBD1 (5 bases). The CDR3 consists of 13 residues. The V gene's germline CDR1 is MNHNY and CDR2 SVGAGI (reference sequence). With 2 bases removed from V and 5 bases from J, the gap between germline ends came to 7 bases.

In regard to this clonotype: Given a much more abundant clone one base away, this may be a read error. This sequence joins TRBV3-1 and TRBJ2-5; 10 bases fit TRBD2. The CDR3 is made up of 16 amino acids. Germline-derived CDR1 and CDR2 are LGHDT and YNNKEL (reference sequence). CDR3 coding DNA: TGTGCCAGCAGCCAAGCCAGCGGGGGGGCCCTAGAGACCGAGTACTTC. This codes for CASSQASGGALETEYF.

This chain uses TRBV7-2 with TRBJ1-4, with D unclear. CDR1 is SGHTA, CDR2 FQGNSA, per germline. This CDR3 has 13 amino acids. Between the trimmed V and J ends, which lost 4 bases and 5 bases, there was a span of 8 bases. DNA of the CDR3: TGTGCCAGCAGCTCGATTGTGAATGAAAAACTGTTTTTT. It codes for CASSSIVNEKLFF.

This clonotype was found a few times. V and J are TRBV10-1 and TRBJ2-1; tentatively, D is TRBD1 or TRBD2 (5 bases each). The V gene's germline CDR1 is WNHNN and CDR2 SYGVQD (reference sequence). V dropped 7 bases and J dropped 9 bases, with 7 bases sitting between them. This CDR3 spans 10 amino acids. CDR3: CASTGTEQFF. DNA of the CDR3: TGCGCCAGCACCGGGACTGAGCAGTTCTTC.

This clonotype was seen a handful of times. The V and J genes are TRBV19 and TRBJ2-7, with D possibly matching TRBD1 (6 bases). Germline V gene lookup returns CDR1 LNHDA and CDR2 SQIVND (reference sequence). Trimming cost V 4 bases and J 6 bases, with 13 bases left between them. The CDR3 runs 13 residues. The CDR3 protein is CASSRAGEGEQYF. CDR3 bases: TGTGCCAGTAGTAGAGCAGGGGAAGGCGAGCAGTACTTC.

Ten or more counts support this clonotype. The chain uses TRBV3-1 and TRBJ1-5, with a possible D match to TRBD1 (6 bases). The CDR3 runs 16 residues. Germline V gene sequence: CDR1 LGHDT, CDR2 YNNKEL (reference sequence). Between the trimmed V and J ends, which lost 4 bases and 4 bases, there was a span of 17 bases. CDR3 region: CASSPAAIQGNQPQHF. The CDR3 coding sequence is TGTGCCAGCAGCCCAGCGGCAATACAGGGAAATCAGCCCCAGCATTTT. The full variable domain, completed using reference TRBV3-1 and TRBJ1-5, is DTAVSQTPKYLVTQMGNDKSIKCEQNLGHDTMYWYKQDSKKFLKIMFSYNNKELIINETVPNRFSPKSPDKAHLNLHINSLELGDSAVYFCASSPAAIQGNQPQHFGDGTRLSIL.

The chain is built from TRBV7-2 and TRBJ2-7; 8 positions agree with TRBD2. V shed 5 bases, J shed 3 bases, and the junction held 12 bases outside the gene matches. The CDR3 spans 16 residues. Germline V lookup: CDR1 SGHTA, CDR2 FQGNSA. The CDR3 nucleotides are TGTGCCAGCAGCCGGAGGGGCGGGGGGCAATACTACGAGCAGTACTTC. Protein: CASSRRGGGQYYEQYF.